The 15 T cell receptor beta chains below were found in one sample sequenced in a study of control samples from healthy donors and cancer patients. Libraries were prepared by immunoSEQ multiplex PCR; TCRdb keeps only in-frame clonotypes and omits some of them. The repertoire holds approximately 130,000 clones, with approximately 89% as singletons. The sequencing sample was made of blood. The receptors stem from a man aged 55 to 70 in good health.

The rearrangement uses TRBV27 and TRBJ2-3; 9 nucleotides match TRBD1. This CDR3 has 18 residues. CDR1 is MNHEY and CDR2 is SMNVEV in the germline V gene (reference sequence). The V segment lost 5 bases and the J segment 7 bases; nucleotides outside the gene matches: 19. The CDR3 protein is CASSVTPGTGRSQNTQYF. Here the CDR3 DNA reads TGTGCCAGCAGTGTAACTCCCGGGACAGGGCGATCACAGAATACGCAGTATTTT.

This chain links TRBV28 with TRBJ2-6; TRBD1 agrees at 9 bases. The CDR3 sequence is 13 residues long. Germline V gene sequence: CDR1 MDHEN, CDR2 SYDVKM. V lost 6 bases to trimming and J lost 11 bases; unmatched junction nucleotides: 5. The DNA for the CDR3 is TGTGCCAGCAGCTCCAGGGACAGGGACGTCCTGACTTTC. It codes for CASSSRDRDVLTF.

The rearrangement links TRBV6-1 to TRBJ2-7; D ambiguous. Deletions cut 2 bases from V and 0 bases from J, with 11 bases between. In germline, CDR1 is MNHNS, CDR2 SASEGT. The CDR3 totals 15 residues. The CDR3 here is CASSERKFGSYEQYF. As DNA, the CDR3 is TGTGCCAGCAGTGAACGGAAGTTTGGCTCCTACGAGCAGTACTTC.

CDR3 protein: CASSTSGNTIYF. The CDR3 DNA follows: TGTGCCAGTAGTACATCCGGAAACACCATATATTTT. V is TRBV19 and J is TRBJ1-3; D is ambiguous. V shed 4 bases and J shed 4 bases, with 5 bases lying between them. Looked up from germline, CDR1 is LNHDA and CDR2 is SQIVND (reference sequence). CDR3 length equals 12 residues. The variable domain in full, with the rest retrieved from reference TRBV19 and TRBJ1-3, is DGGITQSPKYLFRKEGQNVTLSCEQNLNHDAMYWYRQDPGQGLRLIYYSQIVNDFQKGDIAEGYSVSREKKESFPLTVTSAQKNPTAFYLCASSTSGNTIYFGEGSWLTVV.

This clone is a singleton in its sample. The chain combines TRBV7-9 with TRBJ1-4; D remains ambiguous. This CDR3 spans 12 amino acids. Germline CDR1 reads SEHNR; CDR2 reads FQNEAQ (reference sequence). V lost 1 base and J lost 9, with 6 bases in between. The CDR3 loop reads CASSLDHKKLFF. The CDR3 nucleotides read TGTGCCAGCAGCTTAGACCACAAAAAACTGTTTTTT.

This chain joins TRBV19 and TRBJ2-7, with 10 bases that match TRBD1. The germline V gene has CDR1 LNHDA and CDR2 SQIVND (reference sequence). The junction had 10 bases not matched to a gene; V was cut back by 6 bases and J by 2 bases. The CDR3 spans 16 residues. CDR3 sequence: CASSRGGTGETYEQYF. The CDR3, as DNA: TGTGCCAGTAGCCGAGGGGGGACAGGGGAAACCTACGAGCAGTACTTC.

This chain uses TRBV25-1 with TRBJ2-3; D possibly corresponds to TRBD2 (7 bases). V was clipped by 6 bases and J by 3 bases, with 16 bases between them. Germline CDR1 is MGHDK and CDR2 is SYGVNS. The CDR3 length is 15 residues. CDR3 loop: CASRRGGFWTDTQYF. The DNA of the CDR3 is TGTGCCAGCAGAAGGGGGGGATTTTGGACAGATACGCAGTATTTT.

The genes are TRBV24-1 and TRBJ2-1, with TRBD2 matching over 7 bases. Germline trimming cut 4 bases from V and 3 bases from J; bases unmatched to any gene: 5. The CDR3 covers 15 residues. Germline lookup yields CDR1 KGHDR and CDR2 SFDVKD. The CDR3 region has the DNA TGTGCCACCAGTGAGGGGGGGACTATCTACAATGAGCAGTTCTTC. Its translation is CATSEGGTIYNEQFF.

Only one count was recorded for this clone. This sequence joins TRBV19 and TRBJ2-1; 7 bases align to TRBD1. CDR3 length: 15 residues. CDR1 LNHDA and CDR2 SQIVND come from the germline V gene (reference sequence). V shed 4 bases, J shed 5 bases, and the junction held 8 bases outside the gene matches. In DNA, the CDR3 is TGTGCCAGTAGTACAATCGGGGACAGCAACAATGAGCAGTTCTTC. This translates into CASSTIGDSNNEQFF.

The chain carries TRBV10-2 and TRBJ1-6; D perhaps matches TRBD1 (6 bases). CDR3 length equals 15 residues. Germline V gene lookup returns CDR1 WSHSY and CDR2 SAAADI. With 5 bases removed from V and 1 base from J, the gap between germline ends came to 9 bases. In DNA, the CDR3 is TGCGCCAGCAGTCAAGGACAGTCCTATAATTCACCCCTCCACTTT. This translates into CASSQGQSYNSPLHF.

J is TRBJ1-1 and V is TRBV6-2 or TRBV6-3; D remains unclear. Trimming cost V 5 bases and J 8 bases, with 6 bases left between them. In germline, CDR1 is MNHEY, CDR2 SVGEGT. This CDR3 has 10 amino acids. CDR3 DNA sequence: TGTGCCAGCAGTGACCGAGAAGCTTTCTTT. Amino acids: CASSDREAFF.

The chain couples TRBV11-2 to TRBJ2-1; perhaps TRBD2 as D (5 bases). V dropped 6 bases and J dropped 0 bases, with 21 bases sitting between them. From germline, CDR1 is SGHAT and CDR2 FQNNGV. This CDR3 spans 18 amino acids. The CDR3 sequence: CASRTLGGELSSYNEQFF. CDR3 bases: TGTGCCAGCAGGACGCTTGGAGGAGAACTGAGCTCCTACAATGAGCAGTTCTTC.

The rearrangement links TRBV9 to TRBJ2-3; 8 bases fit TRBD2. CDR3 length equals 19 residues. Germline lookup yields CDR1 SGDLS and CDR2 YYNGEE. The V segment lost 3 bases and the J segment 2 bases; nucleotides outside the gene matches: 17. This chain's CDR3 is CASSASIIRGGGNTDTQYF. Written as DNA, the CDR3 is TGTGCCAGCAGCGCTTCCATCATCCGGGGGGGAGGGAACACAGATACGCAGTATTTT.

The V gene is TRBV27, the J gene TRBJ1-5; D unresolved. V was clipped by 2 bases and J by 6 bases, with 11 bases between them. Germline V gene lookup returns CDR1 MNHEY and CDR2 SMNVEV (reference sequence). CDR3 length: 14 amino acids. In DNA form, the CDR3 reads TGTGCCAGCAGTTTACCGGGTCCGGGTCAGCCCCAGCATTTT. This translates into CASSLPGPGQPQHF.

This sequence joins TRBV27 and TRBJ2-7; no firm D call. Trimming removed 3 bases at V and 2 bases at J, with 11 bases between. The germline V gene encodes CDR1 MNHEY and CDR2 SMNVEV (reference sequence). The CDR3 runs 14 residues. The chain's CDR3 is CASSLSRVTYEQYF. CDR3 bases: TGTGCCAGCAGTTTGTCTAGGGTGACCTACGAGCAGTACTTC.